Each of the 24 T cell receptor beta chains below was sequenced from the same sample in a study of somatic mutations in cytotoxic T cells in rheumatoid arthritis. Assay used: immunoSEQ multiplex PCR; TCRdb lists only in-frame clones, some missing. The sample comprises 20,000 or so clones, around 80% of which are singletons, and roughly a tenth rests with the top ten. Sequenced material: CD8+ T cells sorted from blood. Every receptor here comes from a woman aged 45-65 years in good health.

The rearrangement links TRBV7-6 to TRBJ2-1; weak D call: TRBD2 (5 bases). There are 15 residues in the CDR3. V shed 5 bases and J shed 0 bases, with 11 bases lying between them. CDR1 SGHVS and CDR2 FNYEAQ come from the germline V gene. Here the CDR3 DNA reads TGTGCCAGCAGCCCGTACACTAGCTCCTACAATGAGCAGTTCTTC. Encoded protein: CASSPYTSSYNEQFF.

V gene TRBV7-8 combines with J gene TRBJ2-7; D perhaps matches TRBD2 (5 bases). V was clipped by 6 bases and J by 1 base, with 10 bases between them. Germline V gene data show CDR1 as SGHVS and CDR2 as FQNEAQ. The CDR3 is made up of 13 amino acids. CDR3 residues: CASRSTSSYEQYF. CDR3 nucleotides: TGTGCCAGCAGGAGTACTAGTTCCTACGAGCAGTACTTC.

This rearrangement joins TRBV19 to TRBJ2-7; possible D gene TRBD1, 6 bases. The V end was cut by 6 bases, the J end by 2 bases, with 14 bases between. Germline V gene sequence: CDR1 LNHDA, CDR2 SQIVND (reference sequence). The CDR3 sequence is 14 residues long. This CDR3 reads CASSPGTGPYEQYF. The CDR3 DNA sequence: TGTGCCAGTAGCCCCGGTACAGGGCCCTACGAGCAGTACTTC. Full variable domain (missing parts from reference TRBV19 and TRBJ2-7): DGGITQSPKYLFRKEGQNVTLSCEQNLNHDAMYWYRQDPGQGLRLIYYSQIVNDFQKGDIAEGYSVSREKKESFPLTVTSAQKNPTAFYLCASSPGTGPYEQYFGPGTRLTVT.

The chain joins TRBV28 to TRBJ2-4; perhaps TRBD2 as D (6 bases). The germline V gene has CDR1 MDHEN and CDR2 SYDVKM. V lost 9 bases and J lost 5, with 17 bases in between. The CDR3 sequence is 14 residues long. CDR3 nucleotides: TGTGCCAGTTGCATAGCGGTAGAGGAAAACATTCAGTACTTC. It encodes CASCIAVEENIQYF.

Judged by abundance, this clone is medium-sized. The chain links TRBV6-1 to TRBJ2-7; 11 nucleotides align to TRBD2. The ends lost 0 bases at V and 2 bases at J; junction bases unmatched: 0. The CDR3 spans 15 residues. Per the germline V gene, CDR1 is MNHNS and CDR2 is SASEGT. CDR3 amino acids: CASSEASGGAYEQYF. CDR3 bases: TGTGCCAGCAGTGAAGCTAGCGGGGGGGCCTACGAGCAGTACTTC.

This sequence joins TRBV4-1 and TRBJ1-6, with D possibly matching TRBD1 (6 bases). The germline V and J ends were trimmed by 0 bases and 6 bases, with 9 bases remaining between them. The germline V gene has CDR1 MGHRA and CDR2 YSYEKL. This CDR3 contains 15 residues. The CDR3 DNA sequence: TGCGCCAGCAGCCAAGATCCCAGGGGTAATTCACCCCTCCACTTT. It encodes CASSQDPRGNSPLHF.

The chain combines TRBV27 with TRBJ2-7; D gene uncertain. V was trimmed by 2 bases and J by 2 bases, leaving 13 bases between them. This CDR3 is built from 15 residues. Germline-derived CDR1 and CDR2 are MNHEY and SMNVEV (reference sequence). CDR3 nucleotide sequence: TGTGCCAGCAGTTTAGCACCAAGCACAACCTACGAGCAGTACTTC. It is translated as CASSLAPSTTYEQYF.

This chain connects TRBV9 to TRBJ1-2; no clear D. This CDR3 is 15 amino acids long. Germline V CDR1 and CDR2: SGDLS, YYNGEE. Between the trimmed V and J ends, which lost 0 bases and 2 bases, there was a span of 11 bases. The CDR3 spells CASSVGTPVNYGYTF. The CDR3 nucleotides are TGTGCCAGCAGCGTAGGGACCCCAGTCAACTATGGCTACACCTTC. Combining the CDR3 with reference TRBV9 and TRBJ1-2 gives the whole variable domain DSGVTQTPKHLITATGQRVTLRCSPRSGDLSVYWYQQSLDQGLQFLIQYYNGEERAKGNILERFSAQQFPDLHSELNLSSLELGDSALYFCASSVGTPVNYGYTFGSGTRLTVV.

The genes are TRBV6-1 and TRBJ2-1; 8 bases match TRBD2. This CDR3 region has 13 residues. With 8 bases clipped from V and 7 bases from J, the junction kept 7 bases outside the gene matches. CDR1 and CDR2 (germline): MNHNS, SASEGT. The CDR3 nucleotides read TGTGCCAGCTGCCCCAGCGGGAGTAATGAGCAGTTCTTC. It yields the protein CASCPSGSNEQFF.

By sample share, this clone is medium-sized. The J gene is TRBJ2-3, the V gene TRBV6-1, with TRBD1 as a possible D gene (7 bases). The CDR3 loop spans 15 amino acids. Germline assignment: CDR1 MNHNS and CDR2 SASEGT. V shed 2 bases and J shed 3 bases, with 12 bases lying between them. DNA of the CDR3: TGTGCCAGCAGTGAAACCCAGGGGGGTACAGATACGCAGTATTTT. This codes for CASSETQGGTDTQYF.

This chain uses TRBV28 with TRBJ1-4; possibly TRBD1 for D (5 bases). This CDR3 is built from 14 residues. CDR1 is MDHEN, CDR2 SYDVKM, per germline. V was cut by 6 bases and J by 5 bases, with 13 bases left in between. The CDR3 reads CASRFRRTNEKLFF. The CDR3 DNA reads TGTGCCAGCAGGTTTAGACGGACAAATGAAAAACTGTTTTTT.

The chain has TRBV27 and TRBJ2-7; the D gene is possibly TRBD2 (6 bases). V gave up 0 bases and J gave up 1 base, with 10 bases separating them. Looked up from germline, CDR1 is MNHEY and CDR2 is SMNVEV (reference sequence). CDR3 length equals 15 residues. CDR3 residues: CASSLSGTSSYEQYF. The DNA of the CDR3 is TGTGCCAGCAGTTTATCAGGGACTTCTTCCTACGAGCAGTACTTC.

This chain connects TRBV9 to TRBJ2-7, with TRBD1 identical over 7 bases. The germline gives CDR1 SGDLS, CDR2 YYNGEE. With V trimmed by 3 bases and J by 5 bases, 5 bases remained unmatched. CDR3 length: 13 amino acids. The CDR3 bases are TGTGCCAGCAGCGGCCCGACAGGGAACGAGCAGTACTTC. This sequence encodes CASSGPTGNEQYF.

Sample share makes this clone medium-sized. The chain links TRBV6-4 to TRBJ1-1; tentatively, D is TRBD1 (6 bases). Germline V lookup: CDR1 MRHNA, CDR2 SNTAGT. The CDR3 has 13 amino acids. The ends were cut back, 6 bases at V and 2 bases at J, with 10 bases in the middle. The chain's CDR3 is CASSLDSNTEAFF. CDR3 nucleotide sequence: TGTGCCAGCAGCCTGGACAGTAACACTGAAGCTTTCTTT.

The genes are TRBV7-9 and TRBJ2-1; TRBD1 agrees at 9 bases. Trimming took 7 bases from V and 6 from J; bases not matched to a gene: 19. CDR3 length: 18 residues. Germline CDR1 reads SEHNR; CDR2 reads FQNEAQ (reference sequence). This chain's CDR3 is CASIHKNPGTGKSNEQFF. CDR3 sequence (DNA): TGTGCCAGCATCCATAAAAATCCCGGGACAGGGAAGTCCAATGAGCAGTTCTTC.

This chain joins TRBV7-6 and TRBJ1-3, with D possibly TRBD1 on 5 matching bases. The CDR3 has 17 amino acids. V was cut by 0 bases and J by 4 bases, with 16 bases left in between. Germline values: CDR1 SGHVS, CDR2 FNYEAQ. In DNA, the CDR3 is TGTGCCAGCAGCTTAGCGGAGGAGGGACCGGAGGGAAACACCATATATTTT. This codes for CASSLAEEGPEGNTIYF.

This chain uses TRBV4-3 with TRBJ2-7; no firm D call. Trimming stripped 1 base from V and 2 bases from J, with 12 bases between. The germline CDR1 and CDR2 sequences are LGHNA and YSLEER. This CDR3 region has 15 residues. For the CDR3, the DNA is TGCGCCAGCAGCCAAGCCCAAACTGAAGCCTACGAGCAGTACTTC. It yields the protein CASSQAQTEAYEQYF.

The chain is built from TRBV29-1 and TRBJ1-1; the D gene is possibly TRBD1 (6 bases). Germline CDR1 is SQVTM and CDR2 is ANQGSEA. This CDR3 has 17 amino acids. V lost 1 base to trimming and J lost 4 bases, with 22 bases between them. The CDR3 is CSVEGPDPKTGFTEAFF. CDR3 coding DNA: TGCAGCGTTGAAGGACCGGACCCAAAAACAGGGTTCACTGAAGCTTTCTTT.

The chain employs TRBV15 and TRBJ1-1, with 9 bases that match TRBD1. Germline V gene sequence: CDR1 LNHNV, CDR2 YYDKDF (reference sequence). The CDR3 length is 14 residues. V was pared by 9 bases and J by 5 bases, with 10 bases of the junction left unmatched. This CDR3 reads CATTGRTGETEAFF. The DNA of the CDR3 is TGTGCCACTACCGGACGGACAGGGGAGACTGAAGCTTTCTTT.

This clone was seen only a few times. The rearrangement links TRBV29-1 to TRBJ2-1; TRBD2 matches at 12 bases. Germline CDR1 reads SQVTM; CDR2 reads ANQGSEA. V was pared by 5 bases and J by 10 bases, with 9 bases of the junction left unmatched. The CDR3 is 14 amino acids. The CDR3 sequence: CSVPASGGAWEQFF. In nucleotides, the CDR3 is TGCAGCGTTCCAGCTAGCGGGGGGGCTTGGGAGCAGTTCTTC.

This chain connects TRBV9 to TRBJ2-1; 9 bases are shared with TRBD2. With V trimmed by 3 bases and J by 5 bases, 12 bases remained unmatched. The CDR3 runs to 17 residues. The germline V gene has CDR1 SGDLS and CDR2 YYNGEE. CDR3 amino acids: CASSGNSGSGKNNEQFF. CDR3 DNA: TGTGCCAGCAGCGGTAATAGCGGGAGTGGCAAAAACAATGAGCAGTTCTTC.

The chain carries TRBV27 and TRBJ2-1; 7 nucleotides align to TRBD1. V was clipped by 5 bases and J by 5 bases; unmatched bases: 9. There are 15 residues in the CDR3. The germline V gene encodes CDR1 MNHEY and CDR2 SMNVEV (reference sequence). The CDR3, as DNA: TGTGCCAGCAGTAACTACGGGACAGAGGACAATGAGCAGTTCTTC. It yields the protein CASSNYGTEDNEQFF.

Only one count was recorded for this clone. The J gene is TRBJ2-5, the V gene TRBV29-1, with 7 bases that match TRBD2. There are 13 residues in the CDR3. V dropped 4 bases and J dropped 0; count of bases not matched to a gene: 2. Per the germline V gene, CDR1 is SQVTM and CDR2 is ANQGSEA. The CDR3 DNA reads as TGCAGCGTTGGAGCGGGGTACCAAGAGACCCAGTACTTC. Translated, it gives CSVGAGYQETQYF.

The genes are TRBV4-1 and TRBJ2-2; D might be TRBD1 or TRBD2, each matching 5 bases. V lost 4 bases and J lost 7, with 10 bases in between. The germline gives CDR1 MGHRA, CDR2 YSYEKL. There are 13 residues in the CDR3. CDR3 nucleotides: TGCGCCAGCAGCCTGGGGGTCGGCGGGGAGCTGTTTTTT. Residues: CASSLGVGGELFF.